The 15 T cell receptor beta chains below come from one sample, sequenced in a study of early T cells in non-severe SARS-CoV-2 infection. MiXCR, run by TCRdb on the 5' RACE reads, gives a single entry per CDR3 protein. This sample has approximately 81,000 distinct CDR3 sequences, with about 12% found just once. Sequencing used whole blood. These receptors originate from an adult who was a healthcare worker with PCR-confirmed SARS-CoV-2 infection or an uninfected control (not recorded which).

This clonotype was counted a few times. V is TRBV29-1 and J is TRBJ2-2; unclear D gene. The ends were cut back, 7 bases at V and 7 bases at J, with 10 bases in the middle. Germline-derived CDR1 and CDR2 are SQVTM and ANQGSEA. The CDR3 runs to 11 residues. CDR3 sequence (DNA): TGCAGCGCCACGAATAGCGGGGAGCTGTTTTTT. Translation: CSATNSGELFF.

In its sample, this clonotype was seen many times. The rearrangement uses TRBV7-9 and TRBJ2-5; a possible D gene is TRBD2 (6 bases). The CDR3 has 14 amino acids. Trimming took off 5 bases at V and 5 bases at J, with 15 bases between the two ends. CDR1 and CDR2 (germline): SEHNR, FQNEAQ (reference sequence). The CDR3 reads CASSPGGKEETQYF. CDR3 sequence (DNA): TGTGCCAGCAGCCCCGGAGGGAAAGAGGAGACCCAGTACTTC.

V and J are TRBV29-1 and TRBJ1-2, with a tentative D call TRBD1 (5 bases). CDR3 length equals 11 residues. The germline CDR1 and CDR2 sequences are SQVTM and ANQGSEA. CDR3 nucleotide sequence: TGCAACATTGGACACTCCTATGGCTACACCTTC. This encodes CNIGHSYGYTF.

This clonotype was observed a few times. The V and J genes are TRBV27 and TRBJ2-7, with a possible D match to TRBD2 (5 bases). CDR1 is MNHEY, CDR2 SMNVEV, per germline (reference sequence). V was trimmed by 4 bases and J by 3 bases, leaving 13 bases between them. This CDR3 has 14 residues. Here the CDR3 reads CASSSLRARYEQYF. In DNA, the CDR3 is TGTGCCAGCAGTTCCCTGAGGGCCCGCTACGAGCAGTACTTC.

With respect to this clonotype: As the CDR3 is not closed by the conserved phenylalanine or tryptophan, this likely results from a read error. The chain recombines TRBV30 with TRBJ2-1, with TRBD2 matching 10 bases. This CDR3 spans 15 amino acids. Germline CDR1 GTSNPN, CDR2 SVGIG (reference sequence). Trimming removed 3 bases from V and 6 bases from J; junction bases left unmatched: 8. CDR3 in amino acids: CAWRPRLAGTNEQFS. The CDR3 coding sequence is TGTGCCTGGAGGCCCCGACTAGCGGGCACCAATGAGCAGTTCTCC.

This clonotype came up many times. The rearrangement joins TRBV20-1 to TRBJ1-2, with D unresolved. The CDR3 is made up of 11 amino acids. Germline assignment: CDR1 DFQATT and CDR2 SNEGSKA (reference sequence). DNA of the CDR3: TGCGGAGCGACAACTAACTATGGCTACACCTTC. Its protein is CGATTNYGYTF.

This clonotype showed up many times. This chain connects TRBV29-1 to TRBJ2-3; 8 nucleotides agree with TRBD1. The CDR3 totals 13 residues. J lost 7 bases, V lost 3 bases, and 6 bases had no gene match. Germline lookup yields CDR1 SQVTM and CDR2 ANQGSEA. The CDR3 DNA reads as TGCAGCGTTGAGCCGCAGGGGGCGAATACGCAGTATTTT. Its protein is CSVEPQGANTQYF.

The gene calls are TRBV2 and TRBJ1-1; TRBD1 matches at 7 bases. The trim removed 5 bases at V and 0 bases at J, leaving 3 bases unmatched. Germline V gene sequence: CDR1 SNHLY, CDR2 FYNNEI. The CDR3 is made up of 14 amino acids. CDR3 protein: CASSLDRVNTEAFF. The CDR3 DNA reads TGTGCCAGCAGTCTTGACAGGGTGAACACTGAAGCTTTCTTT.

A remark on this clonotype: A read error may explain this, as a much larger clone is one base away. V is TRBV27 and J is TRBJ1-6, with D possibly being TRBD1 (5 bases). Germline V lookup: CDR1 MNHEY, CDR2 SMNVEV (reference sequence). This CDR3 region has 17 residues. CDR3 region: CASSFRQGVYYNSPFHF. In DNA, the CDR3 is TGTGCCAGCAGTTTCCGCCAGGGTGTATACTATAATTCACCCTTCCACTTT.

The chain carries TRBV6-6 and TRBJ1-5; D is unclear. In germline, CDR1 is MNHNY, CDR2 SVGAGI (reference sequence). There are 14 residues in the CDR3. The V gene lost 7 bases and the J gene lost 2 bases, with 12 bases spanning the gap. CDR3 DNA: TGTGCCAGCACCCTACCGAGGGGCAATCAGCCCCAGCATTTT. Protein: CASTLPRGNQPQHF.

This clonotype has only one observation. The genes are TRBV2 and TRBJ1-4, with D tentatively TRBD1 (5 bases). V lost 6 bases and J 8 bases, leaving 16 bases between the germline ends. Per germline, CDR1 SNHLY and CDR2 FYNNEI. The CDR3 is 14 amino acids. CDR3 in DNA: TGTGCCAGCAGGGGGGACGGCGAGAAGGAAAAACTGTTTTTT. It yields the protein CASRGDGEKEKLFF.

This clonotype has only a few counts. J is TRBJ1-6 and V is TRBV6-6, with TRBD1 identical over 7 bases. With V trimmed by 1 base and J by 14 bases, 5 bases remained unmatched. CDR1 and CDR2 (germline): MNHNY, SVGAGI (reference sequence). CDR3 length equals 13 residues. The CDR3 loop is CASSYFEGATLHF. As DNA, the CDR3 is TGTGCCAGCAGTTACTTCGAGGGGGCAACCCTCCACTTT.

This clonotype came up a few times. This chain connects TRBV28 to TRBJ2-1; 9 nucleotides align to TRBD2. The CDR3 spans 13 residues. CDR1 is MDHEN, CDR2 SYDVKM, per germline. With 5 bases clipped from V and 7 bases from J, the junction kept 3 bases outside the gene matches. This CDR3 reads CASSNSGRNEQFF. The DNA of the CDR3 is TGTGCCAGCAGTAACAGCGGGAGGAATGAGCAGTTCTTC.

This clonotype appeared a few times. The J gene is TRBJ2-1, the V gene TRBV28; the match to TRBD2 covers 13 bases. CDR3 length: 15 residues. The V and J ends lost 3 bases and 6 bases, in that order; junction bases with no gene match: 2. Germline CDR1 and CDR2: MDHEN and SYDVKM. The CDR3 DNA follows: TGTGCCAGCAGTTTCCGACTAGCGGGAGGCAATGAGCAGTTCTTC. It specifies CASSFRLAGGNEQFF.

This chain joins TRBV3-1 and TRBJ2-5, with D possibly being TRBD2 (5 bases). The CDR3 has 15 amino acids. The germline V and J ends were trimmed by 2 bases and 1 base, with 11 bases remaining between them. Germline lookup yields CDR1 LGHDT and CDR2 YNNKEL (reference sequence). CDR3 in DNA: TGTGCCAGCAGCCAACGACGGGGAAGCCAAGAGACCCAGTACTTC. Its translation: CASSQRRGSQETQYF.